The entry that follows covers one TCR beta chain sequence. Its target is unknown. Here immunoSEQ multiplex PCR was the method, and the copy in TCRdb shows in-frame clones only, minus some. The sample includes about 250,000 clones, about 90% of them seen just once. The data belong to a study of cytomegalovirus exposure and HLA in healthy donors. Germline CDR1 MNHEY, CDR2 SMNVEV (reference sequence). The V and J ends lost 3 bases and 2 bases respectively, with 8 bases between them. This CDR3 contains 13 residues. Study outcomes and limitations: Subsequent analysis showed first-cohort TCR clusters tending to co-occur in some 120 validation repertoires. TCR sequences were mostly rare, though some public TCRs occurred in many donors. A list of more than 150 TCR beta chains associated with cytomegalovirus was given. As confirmed in vitro, three CMV-associated chains were specific for CMV antigens.

This TCR was sampled from a man aged 18 to 30 in good health and CMV-seropositive. Source material: PBMCs. The chain recombines TRBV27 with TRBJ2-7; D uncertain. CDR3 region: CASSFHSPYEQYF. DNA of the CDR3: TGTGCCAGCAGTTTCCACAGTCCCTACGAGCAGTACTTC.